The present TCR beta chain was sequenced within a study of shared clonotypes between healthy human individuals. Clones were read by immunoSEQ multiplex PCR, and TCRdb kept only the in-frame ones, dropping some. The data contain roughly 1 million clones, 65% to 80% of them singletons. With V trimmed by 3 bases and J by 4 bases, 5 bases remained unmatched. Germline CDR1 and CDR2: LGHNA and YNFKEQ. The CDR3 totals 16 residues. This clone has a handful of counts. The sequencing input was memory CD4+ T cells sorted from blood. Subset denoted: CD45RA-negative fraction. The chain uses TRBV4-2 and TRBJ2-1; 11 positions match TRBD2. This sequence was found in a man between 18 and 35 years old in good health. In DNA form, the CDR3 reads TGTGCCAGCAGCCAGGTTACTAGCGGGGGTTACAATGAGCAGTTCTTC. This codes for CASSQVTSGGYNEQFF.